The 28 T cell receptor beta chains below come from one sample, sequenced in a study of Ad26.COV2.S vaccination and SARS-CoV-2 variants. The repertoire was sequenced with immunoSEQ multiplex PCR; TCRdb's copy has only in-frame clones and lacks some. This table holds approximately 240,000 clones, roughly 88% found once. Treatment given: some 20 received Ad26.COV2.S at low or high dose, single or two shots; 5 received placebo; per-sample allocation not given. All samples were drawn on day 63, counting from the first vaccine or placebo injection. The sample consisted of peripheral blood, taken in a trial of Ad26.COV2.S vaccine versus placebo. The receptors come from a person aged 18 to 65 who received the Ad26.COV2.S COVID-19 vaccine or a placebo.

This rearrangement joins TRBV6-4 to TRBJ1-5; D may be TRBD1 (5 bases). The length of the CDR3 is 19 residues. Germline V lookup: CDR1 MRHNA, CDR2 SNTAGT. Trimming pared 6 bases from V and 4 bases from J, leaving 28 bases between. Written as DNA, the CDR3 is TGTGCCAGCAGCGGAATGACAGTCGAAAATCACGTCCAAAATCAGCCCCAGCATTTT. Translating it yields CASSGMTVENHVQNQPQHF.

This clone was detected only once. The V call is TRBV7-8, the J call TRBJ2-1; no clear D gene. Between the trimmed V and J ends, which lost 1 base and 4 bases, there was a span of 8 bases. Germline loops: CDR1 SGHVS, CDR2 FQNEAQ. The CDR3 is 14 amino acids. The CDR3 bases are TGTGCCAGCAGCTTAGGCCCGGCGTACAATGAGCAGTTCTTC. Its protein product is CASSLGPAYNEQFF.

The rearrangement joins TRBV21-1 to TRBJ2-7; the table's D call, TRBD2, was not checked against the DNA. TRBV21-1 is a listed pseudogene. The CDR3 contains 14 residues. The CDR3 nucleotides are TGTGCCAGCAGCTGTCCGGGGATCAGTTACGAGCAGTACTTC. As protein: CASSCPGISYEQYF.

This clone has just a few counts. The CDR3 DNA reads as TGTGCCAGCATCCCTACCCAGCGGGGCTACGAGCAGTACTTC. Protein: CASIPTQRGYEQYF. The genes are TRBV6-5 and TRBJ2-7; TRBD2 agrees at 7 bases. This CDR3 has 14 residues. V shed 7 bases, J shed 3 bases, and the junction held 9 bases outside the gene matches. CDR1 and CDR2 (germline): MNHEY, SVGAGI.

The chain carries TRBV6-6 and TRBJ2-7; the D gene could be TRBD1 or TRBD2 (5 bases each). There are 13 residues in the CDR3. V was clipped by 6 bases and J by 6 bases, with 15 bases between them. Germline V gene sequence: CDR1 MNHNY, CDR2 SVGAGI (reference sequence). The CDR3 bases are TGTGCCAGCAGACCATCAGGGAGAGGCGAGCAGTACTTC. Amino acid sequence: CASRPSGRGEQYF.

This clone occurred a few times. The CDR3 reads CASSLGRQSTEAFF. The CDR3, as DNA: TGTGCCAGCAGCTTGGGACGGCAGAGCACTGAAGCTTTCTTT. The chain recombines TRBV5-6 with TRBJ1-1; D not certain. Trimming left V 0 bases short and J 4 bases short, with 10 bases between. The CDR3 is made up of 14 amino acids. CDR1 SGHDT and CDR2 YYEEEE come from the germline V gene. Looking up the rest from reference TRBV5-6 and TRBJ1-1 gives the full variable domain: DAGVTQSPTHLIKTRGQQVTLRCSPKSGHDTVSWYQQALGQGPQFIFQYYEEEERQRGNFPDRFSGHQFPNYSSELNVNALLLGDSALYLCASSLGRQSTEAFFGQGTRLTVV.

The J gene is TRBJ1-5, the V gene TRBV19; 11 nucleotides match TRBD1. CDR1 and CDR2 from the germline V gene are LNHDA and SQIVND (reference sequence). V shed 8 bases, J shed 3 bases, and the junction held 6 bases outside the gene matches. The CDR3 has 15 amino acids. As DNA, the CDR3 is TGTGCCAGTTCCGGGACAGGGGGTAACAATCAGCCCCAGCATTTT. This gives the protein CASSGTGGNNQPQHF.

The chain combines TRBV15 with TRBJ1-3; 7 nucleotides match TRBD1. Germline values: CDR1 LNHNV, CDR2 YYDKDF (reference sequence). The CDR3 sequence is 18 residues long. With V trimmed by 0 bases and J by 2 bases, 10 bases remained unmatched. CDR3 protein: CATSRDPDRALAGNTIYF. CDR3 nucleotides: TGTGCCACCAGCAGAGATCCCGACAGGGCGCTTGCTGGAAACACCATATATTTT.

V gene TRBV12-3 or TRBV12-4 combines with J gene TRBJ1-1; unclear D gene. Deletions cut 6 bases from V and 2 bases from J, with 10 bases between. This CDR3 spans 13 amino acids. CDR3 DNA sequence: TGTGCCAGCAGCCCCCACAGTAACACTGAAGCTTTCTTT. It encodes CASSPHSNTEAFF.

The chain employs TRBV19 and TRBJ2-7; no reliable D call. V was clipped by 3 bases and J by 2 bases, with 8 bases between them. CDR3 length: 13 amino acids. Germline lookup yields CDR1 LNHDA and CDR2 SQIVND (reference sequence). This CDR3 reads CASSIEGAYEQYF. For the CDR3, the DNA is TGTGCCAGTAGTATTGAAGGCGCCTACGAGCAGTACTTC.

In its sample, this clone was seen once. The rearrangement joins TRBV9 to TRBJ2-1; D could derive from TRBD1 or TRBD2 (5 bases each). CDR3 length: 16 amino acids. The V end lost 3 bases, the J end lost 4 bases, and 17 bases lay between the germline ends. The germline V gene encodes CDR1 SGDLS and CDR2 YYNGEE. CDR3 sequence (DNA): TGTGCCAGCAGCGCATGGGGGACCGTGGGGTACAATGAGCAGTTCTTC. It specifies CASSAWGTVGYNEQFF.

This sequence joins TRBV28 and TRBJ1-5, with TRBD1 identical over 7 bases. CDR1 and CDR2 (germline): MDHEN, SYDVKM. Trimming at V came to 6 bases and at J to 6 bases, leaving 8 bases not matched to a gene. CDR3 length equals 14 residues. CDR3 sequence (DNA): TGTGCCAGCAGCCCTACAGGGGCGGCTCAGCCCCAGCATTTT. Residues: CASSPTGAAQPQHF.

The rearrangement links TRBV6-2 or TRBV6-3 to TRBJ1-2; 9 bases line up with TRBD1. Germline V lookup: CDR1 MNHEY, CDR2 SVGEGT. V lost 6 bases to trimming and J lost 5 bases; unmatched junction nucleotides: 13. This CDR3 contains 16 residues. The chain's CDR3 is CASSPTQGALGYGYTF. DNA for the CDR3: TGTGCCAGCAGCCCTACACAGGGGGCCTTGGGGTATGGCTACACCTTC.

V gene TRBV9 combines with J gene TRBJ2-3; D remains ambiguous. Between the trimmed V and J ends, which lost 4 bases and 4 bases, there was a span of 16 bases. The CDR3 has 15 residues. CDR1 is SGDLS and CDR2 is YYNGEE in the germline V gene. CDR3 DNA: TGTGCCAGCAGCCCCGTCGCGCGCCGGTCAGATACGCAGTATTTT. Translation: CASSPVARRSDTQYF.

CDR3 DNA sequence: TGTGCCAGCAGTTTACCTCCCCGGGGCGAGCAGTACTTC. Its translation is CASSLPPRGEQYF. The chain is built from TRBV28 and TRBJ2-7, with D possibly matching TRBD2 (5 bases). The CDR3 has 13 residues. Germline V gene data show CDR1 as MDHEN and CDR2 as SYDVKM. V was trimmed by 2 bases and J by 6 bases, leaving 11 bases between them.

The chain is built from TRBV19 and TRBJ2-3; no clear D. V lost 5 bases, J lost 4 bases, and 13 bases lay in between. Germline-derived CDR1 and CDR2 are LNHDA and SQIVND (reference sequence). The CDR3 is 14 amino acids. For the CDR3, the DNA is TGTGCCAGTAGTTCCTCCCCTCGCGCAGATACGCAGTATTTT. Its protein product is CASSSSPRADTQYF. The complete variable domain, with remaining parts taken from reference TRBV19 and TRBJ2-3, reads DGGITQSPKYLFRKEGQNVTLSCEQNLNHDAMYWYRQDPGQGLRLIYYSQIVNDFQKGDIAEGYSVSREKKESFPLTVTSAQKNPTAFYLCASSSSPRADTQYFGPGTRLTVL.

The CDR3 sequence: CASSEMGPQTQYF. The CDR3 DNA reads TGTGCCAGCAGTGAGATGGGTCCGCAGACCCAGTACTTC. V is TRBV6-1 and J is TRBJ2-5; the D is unclear. This CDR3 is 13 amino acids long. Germline values: CDR1 MNHNS, CDR2 SASEGT. The V and J ends lost 3 bases and 6 bases respectively, with 11 bases between them.

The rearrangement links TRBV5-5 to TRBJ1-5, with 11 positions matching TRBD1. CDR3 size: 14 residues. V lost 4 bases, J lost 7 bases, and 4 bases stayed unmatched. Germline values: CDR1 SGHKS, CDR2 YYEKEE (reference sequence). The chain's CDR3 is CASSPGQGGQPQHF. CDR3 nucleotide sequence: TGTGCCAGCAGCCCGGGACAGGGGGGGCAGCCCCAGCATTTT. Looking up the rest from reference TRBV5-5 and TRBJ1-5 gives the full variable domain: DAGVTQSPTHLIKTRGQQVTLRCSPISGHKSVSWYQQVLGQGPQFIFQYYEKEERGRGNFPDRFSARQFPNYSSELNVNALLLGDSALYLCASSPGQGGQPQHFGDGTRLSIL.

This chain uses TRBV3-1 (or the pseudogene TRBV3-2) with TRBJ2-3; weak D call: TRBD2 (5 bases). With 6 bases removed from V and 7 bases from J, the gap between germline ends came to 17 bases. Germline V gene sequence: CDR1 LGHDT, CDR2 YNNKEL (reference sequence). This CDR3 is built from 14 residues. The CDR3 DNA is TGTGCCAGCAGTCCTGAGGCGGGCAGTCATACGCAGTATTTT. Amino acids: CASSPEAGSHTQYF.

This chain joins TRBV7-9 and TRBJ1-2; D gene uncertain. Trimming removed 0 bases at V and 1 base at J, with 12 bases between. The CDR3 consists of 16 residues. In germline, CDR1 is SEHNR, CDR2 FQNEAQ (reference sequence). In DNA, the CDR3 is TGTGCCAGCAGCTTAGCGCTGGGGAGTGTTAACTATGGCTACACCTTC. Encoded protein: CASSLALGSVNYGYTF.

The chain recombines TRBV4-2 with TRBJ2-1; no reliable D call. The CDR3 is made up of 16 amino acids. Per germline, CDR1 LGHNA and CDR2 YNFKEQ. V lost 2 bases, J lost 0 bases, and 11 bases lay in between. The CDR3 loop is CASSQLRLSSYNEQFF. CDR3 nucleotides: TGTGCCAGCAGCCAATTGCGGTTAAGCTCCTACAATGAGCAGTTCTTC.

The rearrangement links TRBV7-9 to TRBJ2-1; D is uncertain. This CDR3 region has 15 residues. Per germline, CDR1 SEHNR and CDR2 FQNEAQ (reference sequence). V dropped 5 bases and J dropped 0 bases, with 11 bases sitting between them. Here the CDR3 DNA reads TGTGCCAGCAGCATAGGGCGGAGCTCCTACAATGAGCAGTTCTTC. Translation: CASSIGRSSYNEQFF.

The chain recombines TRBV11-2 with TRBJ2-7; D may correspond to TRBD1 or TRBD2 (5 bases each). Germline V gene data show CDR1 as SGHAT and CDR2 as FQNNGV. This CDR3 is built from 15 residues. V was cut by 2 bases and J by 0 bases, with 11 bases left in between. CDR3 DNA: TGTGCCAGCAGCTTACAAGGGACGGCCTCCTACGAGCAGTACTTC. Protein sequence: CASSLQGTASYEQYF.

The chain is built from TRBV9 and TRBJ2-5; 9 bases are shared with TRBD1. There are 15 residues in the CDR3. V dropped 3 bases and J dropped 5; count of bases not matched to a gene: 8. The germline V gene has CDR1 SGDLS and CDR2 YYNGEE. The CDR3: CASSGTGGGGETQYF. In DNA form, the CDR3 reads TGTGCCAGCAGCGGAACAGGGGGCGGTGGGGAGACCCAGTACTTC.

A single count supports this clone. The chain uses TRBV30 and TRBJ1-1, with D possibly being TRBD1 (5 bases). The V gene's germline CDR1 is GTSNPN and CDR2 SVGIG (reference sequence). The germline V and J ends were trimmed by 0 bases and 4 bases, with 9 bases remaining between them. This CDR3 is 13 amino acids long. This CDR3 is CAWSVEGTTEAFF. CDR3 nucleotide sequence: TGTGCCTGGAGTGTAGAGGGGACCACTGAAGCTTTCTTT.

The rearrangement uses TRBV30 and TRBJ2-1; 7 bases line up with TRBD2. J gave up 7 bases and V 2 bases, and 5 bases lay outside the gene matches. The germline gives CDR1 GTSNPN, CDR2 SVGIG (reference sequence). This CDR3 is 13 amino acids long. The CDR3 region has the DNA TGTGCCTGGAGTACCGGACTAGGAAATGAGCAGTTCTTC. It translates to CAWSTGLGNEQFF.

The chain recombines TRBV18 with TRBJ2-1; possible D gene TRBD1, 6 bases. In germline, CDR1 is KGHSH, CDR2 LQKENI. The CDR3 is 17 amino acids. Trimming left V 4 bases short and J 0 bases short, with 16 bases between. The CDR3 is CASSRANRVSSYNEQFF. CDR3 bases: TGTGCCAGCTCACGAGCCAACAGGGTAAGCTCCTACAATGAGCAGTTCTTC.

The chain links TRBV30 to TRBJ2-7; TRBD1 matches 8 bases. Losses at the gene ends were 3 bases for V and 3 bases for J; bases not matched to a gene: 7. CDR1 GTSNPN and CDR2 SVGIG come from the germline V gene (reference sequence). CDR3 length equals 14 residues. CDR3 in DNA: TGTGCCTGGAGCCTGGGACAGGCGCACTACGAGCAGTACTTC. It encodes CAWSLGQAHYEQYF.